The 29 T cell receptor beta chains reported below all come from one sample, sequenced in a study of T-cell memory formation after mild COVID-19. TCRdb analysed the 5' RACE reads with MiXCR anew, one entry per CDR3 protein. The sample holds 300,000 to 350,000 distinct CDR3 sequences, 10% to 15% seen once. Sequenced: PBMCs or a T cell subset sorted from them (not recorded which). The receptors originated from a man aged 18 to 30 who had mild COVID-19 (a few samples of this study predate the infection). Cell type and time point are not known.

This clonotype was found a few times. The chain uses TRBV7-3 and TRBJ2-5; D might be TRBD2 (6 bases). Trimming left V 5 bases short and J 7 bases short, with 14 bases between. CDR1 is SGHTA and CDR2 is FQGTGA in the germline V gene. The CDR3 covers 13 residues. In nucleotides, the CDR3 is TGTGCCAGCAGCCCTAGACCGGAGGGGACCCAGTACTTC. Protein: CASSPRPEGTQYF.

Here the CDR3 reads CASSFHGDSGANVLTF. The CDR3 DNA follows: TGTGCCAGCAGTTTCCACGGGGATTCTGGGGCCAACGTCCTGACTTTC. J is TRBJ2-6 and V is TRBV6-2 or TRBV6-3; TRBD2 might be the D (5 bases). Trimming stripped 4 bases from V and 1 base from J, with 11 bases between. This CDR3 is 16 amino acids long. Germline V gene sequence: CDR1 MNHEY, CDR2 SVGEGT.

This clonotype was seen a few times. This chain joins TRBV6-5 and TRBJ1-1; D is undetermined. The ends were cut back, 2 bases at V and 4 bases at J, with 14 bases in the middle. Germline lookup yields CDR1 MNHEY and CDR2 SVGAGI. The CDR3 has 15 amino acids. CDR3 sequence (DNA): TGTGCCAGCAGTTACGGGTGGGAAGCAGGCACTGAAGCTTTCTTT. It yields the protein CASSYGWEAGTEAFF.

The chain recombines TRBV3-1 with TRBJ2-1; 11 nucleotides align to TRBD2. Germline values: CDR1 LGHDT, CDR2 YNNKEL (reference sequence). This CDR3 is built from 19 residues. J lost 7 bases, V lost 1 base, and 15 bases had no gene match. The CDR3 bases are TGTGCCAGCAGCCAAGTTTTTTCGGCTAGCGGGGGGCCTTTGAATGAGCAGTTCTTC. It translates to CASSQVFSASGGPLNEQFF.

The chain recombines TRBV5-6 with TRBJ2-5; 8 nucleotides align to TRBD2. The V gene's germline CDR1 is SGHDT and CDR2 YYEEEE. This CDR3 contains 16 residues. The V segment lost 0 bases and the J segment 2 bases; nucleotides outside the gene matches: 6. The CDR3 coding sequence is TGTGCCAGCAGCTTGGGAGCGGGGGCTATACAAGAGACCCAGTACTTC. This codes for CASSLGAGAIQETQYF.

This chain connects TRBV20-1 to TRBJ1-5, with D possibly being TRBD1 (5 bases). Germline CDR1 reads DFQATT; CDR2 reads SNEGSKA (reference sequence). The CDR3 runs to 16 residues. Trimming took off 0 bases at V and 0 bases at J, with 12 bases between the two ends. The CDR3 region has the DNA TGCAGTGCTAGAGATATGAGAGGGGATAGCAATCAGCCCCAGCATTTT. It codes for CSARDMRGDSNQPQHF.

This chain links TRBV15 with TRBJ1-4; TRBD1 might be the D (6 bases). V was shortened by 3 bases and J by 11 bases, with 10 bases between the two germline ends. There are 12 residues in the CDR3. The V gene's germline CDR1 is LNHNV and CDR2 YYDKDF (reference sequence). CDR3 bases: TGTGCCACCAGCAGTGGGGACAACAAACTGTTTTTT. Translation: CATSSGDNKLFF.

This clonotype was observed a handful of times. The chain is built from TRBV5-8 and TRBJ1-1, with 8 bases that match TRBD1. After removal of 0 bases from V and 3 bases from J, the junction contained 1 base not matched to a gene. Germline values: CDR1 SGHTS, CDR2 YDEGEE. This CDR3 contains 14 residues. CDR3 coding DNA: TGTGCCAGCAGCTTGGAGACAGGGGACACTGAAGCTTTCTTT. It translates to CASSLETGDTEAFF.

The chain couples TRBV6-1 to TRBJ1-5; a weak D match, TRBD1 (6 bases). Trimming removed 2 bases at V and 2 bases at J, with 13 bases between. Germline CDR1 is MNHNS and CDR2 is SASEGT. There are 16 residues in the CDR3. The DNA for the CDR3 is TGTGCCAGCAGTGAAACAGGGCGGTTGGGCAATCAGCCCCAGCATTTT. It is translated as CASSETGRLGNQPQHF.

The chain employs TRBV20-1 and TRBJ2-3; 8 bases align to TRBD1. Germline V CDR1 and CDR2: DFQATT, SNEGSKA (reference sequence). Unmatched junction bases numbered 4, after V lost 5 bases and J lost 6 bases. This CDR3 contains 12 residues. CDR3 amino acids: CSASDRVDTQYF. DNA for the CDR3: TGCAGTGCTTCGGACAGGGTGGATACGCAGTATTTT.

Many counts were recorded for this clonotype. This sequence joins TRBV5-1 and TRBJ2-3; TRBD1 matches at 8 bases. The CDR3 has 15 amino acids. Germline CDR1 SGHRS, CDR2 YFSETQ. Trimming cost V 4 bases and J 3 bases; bases outside gene matches: 7. The chain's CDR3 is CASSDDRGFTDTQYF. CDR3 DNA sequence: TGCGCCAGCAGCGATGACAGGGGTTTTACAGATACGCAGTATTTT.

The chain carries TRBV7-2 and TRBJ2-7; D not resolved. The germline V gene has CDR1 SGHTA and CDR2 FQGNSA. Between the trimmed V and J ends, which lost 1 base and 0 bases, there was a span of 13 bases. The CDR3 is 16 amino acids. CDR3 region: CASSLGPANSSYEQYV. CDR3 sequence (DNA): TGTGCCAGCAGCTTAGGCCCCGCGAATAGCTCCTACGAGCAGTACGTC.

This chain uses TRBV5-1 with TRBJ2-7, with TRBD2 identical over 11 bases. With 0 bases clipped from V and 4 bases from J, the junction kept 3 bases outside the gene matches. CDR1 and CDR2 (germline): SGHRS, YFSETQ. This CDR3 spans 15 amino acids. The CDR3 region is CASSLGTSGGYEQYF. CDR3 coding DNA: TGCGCCAGCAGCTTGGGCACTAGCGGGGGTTACGAGCAGTACTTC.

Only a few counts were recorded for this clonotype. The chain has TRBV7-2 and TRBJ2-1; D is unclear. CDR1 is SGHTA, CDR2 FQGNSA, per germline. This CDR3 region has 14 residues. The ends were cut back, 1 base at V and 5 bases at J, with 9 bases in the middle. Here the CDR3 DNA reads TGTGCCAGCAGCTTAGTTGGCGAAGACAATGAGCAGTTCTTC. The encoded protein is CASSLVGEDNEQFF.

As for this clonotype: A much larger clone differs from this one at a single base, so this may be a read error. The chain combines TRBV29-1 with TRBJ1-2; 12 bases align to TRBD1. The CDR3 consists of 12 residues. Germline assignment: CDR1 SQVTM and CDR2 ANQGSEA. The CDR3 coding sequence is TGCAGCTCCGGGACAGGGGGCTATGTCTACACCTTC. Its translation is CSSGTGGYVYTF.

The chain uses TRBV3-1 and TRBJ2-6, with no clear D. Trimming shortened V by 4 bases and J by 0 bases, and 7 bases separated the two germline ends. CDR3 length equals 15 residues. Per germline, CDR1 LGHDT and CDR2 YNNKEL (reference sequence). The CDR3 nucleotides read TGTGCCAGCAGCCGGAAGGACTCTGGGGCCAACGTCCTGACTTTC. This sequence encodes CASSRKDSGANVLTF. Variable domain in full (rest from reference TRBV3-1 and TRBJ2-6): DTAVSQTPKYLVTQMGNDKSIKCEQNLGHDTMYWYKQDSKKFLKIMFSYNNKELIINETVPNRFSPKSPDKAHLNLHINSLELGDSAVYFCASSRKDSGANVLTFGAGSRLTVL.

The sample holds many counts of this clonotype. The chain couples TRBV29-1 to TRBJ1-2; D is possibly TRBD1 (5 bases). Germline V lookup: CDR1 SQVTM, CDR2 ANQGSEA. V lost 7 bases and J 1 base, leaving 7 bases between the germline ends. The CDR3 extends over 11 amino acids. This CDR3 reads CSATVNYGYTF. The CDR3 nucleotides read TGCAGCGCGACAGTTAACTATGGCTACACCTTC.

CDR3 residues: CASSQLQGTEQFF. CDR3 bases: TGTGCCAGCAGCCAATTACAGGGGACTGAGCAGTTCTTC. This chain connects TRBV16 to TRBJ2-1, with 7 bases fitting TRBD1. Germline CDR1 KGHSY, CDR2 FQNENV. The V gene end was trimmed by 1 base and the J gene end by 9 bases; junction bases not matched to a gene: 3. There are 13 residues in the CDR3.

This clonotype was seen a handful of times. The V call is TRBV12-3 or TRBV12-4, the J call TRBJ2-3, with D hard to call. CDR3 size: 15 residues. Trimming cost V 6 bases and J 5 bases, with 18 bases left between them. This CDR3 reads CASRKHGFLGDTQYF. The CDR3 DNA reads TGTGCCAGCAGAAAACACGGGTTCTTAGGAGATACGCAGTATTTT.

The chain is built from TRBV9 and TRBJ2-1; tentatively, D is TRBD1 (6 bases). Trimming left V 3 bases short and J 4 bases short, with 14 bases between. This CDR3 is 15 amino acids long. Germline CDR1 reads SGDLS; CDR2 reads YYNGEE. The CDR3 sequence is CASSGWTDRYNEQFF. CDR3 bases: TGTGCCAGCAGCGGCTGGACGGACAGATACAATGAGCAGTTCTTC.

This clonotype showed up just a few times. The chain is built from TRBV7-6 and TRBJ2-5, with D possibly being TRBD1 (6 bases). Germline assignment: CDR1 SGHVS and CDR2 FNYEAQ. The CDR3 runs 13 residues. The ends were cut back, 5 bases at V and 4 bases at J, with 11 bases in the middle. This CDR3 reads CASSLGHGETQYF. CDR3 DNA: TGTGCCAGCAGCCTGGGACACGGAGAGACCCAGTACTTC.

V is TRBV12-3 or TRBV12-4 and J is TRBJ2-1; 13 bases are shared with TRBD2. This CDR3 contains 15 residues. Trimming cost V 7 bases and J 4 bases; bases outside gene matches: 4. This CDR3 is CASIGTSGAYNEQFF. In DNA, the CDR3 is TGTGCCAGCATTGGGACTAGCGGGGCATACAATGAGCAGTTCTTC.

DNA of the CDR3: TGCGCCAGCAGTGAGTCGGGTGGACTAGCGGGGGGGCCGGAGGAGACCCAGTACTTC. It yields the protein CASSESGGLAGGPEETQYF. The J gene is TRBJ2-5, the V gene TRBV10-1; 15 bases are shared with TRBD2. J lost 5 bases, V lost 0 bases, and 10 bases had no gene match. CDR3 size: 19 residues. Looked up from germline, CDR1 is WNHNN and CDR2 is SYGVQD (reference sequence).

This rearrangement joins TRBV4-2 to TRBJ2-2, with a possible D match to TRBD2 (5 bases). V lost 2 bases, J lost 7 bases, and 8 bases lay in between. Germline V CDR1 and CDR2: LGHNA, YNFKEQ. The CDR3 spans 13 residues. This CDR3 reads CASSQSGVGELFF. The DNA of the CDR3 is TGTGCCAGCAGCCAAAGCGGCGTCGGGGAGCTGTTTTTT.

The chain combines TRBV6-5 with TRBJ2-3; D call uncertain. Trimming stripped 10 bases from V and 0 bases from J, with 14 bases between. The CDR3 totals 14 residues. From germline, CDR1 is MNHEY and CDR2 SVGAGI. CDR3 residues: CATRRLSSTDTQYF. The CDR3 nucleotides read TGTGCCACCAGACGGTTATCTAGCACAGATACGCAGTATTTT.

The J gene is TRBJ2-2, the V gene TRBV6-5; 10 bases are shared with TRBD1. The CDR3 loop spans 18 amino acids. Germline trimming cut 5 bases from V and 1 base from J; bases unmatched to any gene: 10. Germline V gene data show CDR1 as MNHEY and CDR2 as SVGAGI. CDR3 in DNA: TGTGCCAGCAGTCTCCAAGCCCGGACAGGGGGGAACACCGGGGAGCTGTTTTTT. Its translation: CASSLQARTGGNTGELFF.

This clonotype was seen a handful of times. V is TRBV27 and J is TRBJ2-1, with 11 bases lining up with TRBD2. Germline-derived CDR1 and CDR2 are MNHEY and SMNVEV (reference sequence). The CDR3 has 15 residues. J lost 8 bases, V lost 3 bases, and 6 bases had no gene match. CDR3 sequence (DNA): TGTGCCAGCAGTTTCCCTAGCGGGGGGATCTATGAGCAGTTCTTC. Protein sequence: CASSFPSGGIYEQFF.

This chain connects TRBV7-2 to TRBJ2-6; 11 bases fit TRBD1. The ends lost 0 bases at V and 3 bases at J; junction bases unmatched: 4. This CDR3 spans 18 amino acids. CDR1 and CDR2 (germline): SGHTA, FQGNSA. Written as DNA, the CDR3 is TGTGCCAGCAGCTTAGCCGGGACAGGGGGAGGTGGGGCCAACGTCCTGACTTTC. Translated, it gives CASSLAGTGGGGANVLTF. Complete variable domain (other parts from reference TRBV7-2 and TRBJ2-6): GAGVSQSPSNKVTEKGKDVELRCDPISGHTALYWYRQSLGQGLEFLIYFQGNSAPDKSGLPSDRFSAERTGGSVSTLTIQRTQQEDSAVYLCASSLAGTGGGGANVLTFGAGSRLTVL.

This clonotype was recorded many times. The chain recombines TRBV5-6 with TRBJ2-7; TRBD1 matches 7 bases. Looked up from germline, CDR1 is SGHDT and CDR2 is YYEEEE. The CDR3 loop spans 12 amino acids. V lost 5 bases and J lost 1; bases outside the gene matches: 0. The CDR3 region is CASRGQSYEQYV. The CDR3 DNA is TGTGCCAGCAGGGGACAGTCCTACGAGCAGTACGTC.